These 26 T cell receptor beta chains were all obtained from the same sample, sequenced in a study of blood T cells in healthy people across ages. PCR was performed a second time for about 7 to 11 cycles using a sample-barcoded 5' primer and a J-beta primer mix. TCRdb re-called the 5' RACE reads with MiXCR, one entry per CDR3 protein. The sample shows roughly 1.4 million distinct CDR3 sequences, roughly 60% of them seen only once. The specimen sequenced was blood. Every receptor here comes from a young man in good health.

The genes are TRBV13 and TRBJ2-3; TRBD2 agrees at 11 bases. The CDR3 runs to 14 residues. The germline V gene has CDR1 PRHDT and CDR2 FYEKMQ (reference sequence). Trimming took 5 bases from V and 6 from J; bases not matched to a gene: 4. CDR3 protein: CASSTSGGRDTQYF. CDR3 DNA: TGTGCCAGCAGCACTAGCGGGGGTCGGGATACGCAGTATTTT.

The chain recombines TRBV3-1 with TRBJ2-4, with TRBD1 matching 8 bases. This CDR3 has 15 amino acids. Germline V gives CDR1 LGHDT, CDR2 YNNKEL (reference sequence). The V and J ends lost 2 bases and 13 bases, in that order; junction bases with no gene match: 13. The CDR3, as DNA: TGTGCCAGCAGCCAATCAGGGGGCGGTATTAGGGAGCAGTACTTC. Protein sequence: CASSQSGGGIREQYF.

The CDR3, as DNA: TGCGCCAGCAGCCCTACTAGCGGGGGTAACGAGCAGTACTTC. This encodes CASSPTSGGNEQYF. This chain uses TRBV5-1 with TRBJ2-7, with 11 bases fitting TRBD2. The germline gives CDR1 SGHRS, CDR2 YFSETQ. This CDR3 has 14 amino acids. V lost 4 bases, J lost 5 bases, and 5 bases stayed unmatched.

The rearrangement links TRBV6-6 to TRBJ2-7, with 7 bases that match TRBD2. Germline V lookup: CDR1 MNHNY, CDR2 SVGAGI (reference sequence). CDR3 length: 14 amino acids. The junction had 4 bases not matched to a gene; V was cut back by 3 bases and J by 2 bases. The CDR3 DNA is TGTGCCAGCAGTTATACTAGCGAGGCCTACGAGCAGTACTTC. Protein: CASSYTSEAYEQYF.

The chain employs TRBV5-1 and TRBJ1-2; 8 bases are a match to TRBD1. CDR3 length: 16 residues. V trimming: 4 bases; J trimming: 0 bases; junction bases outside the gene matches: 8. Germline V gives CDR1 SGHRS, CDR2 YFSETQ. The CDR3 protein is CASSPRTGTTNYGYTF. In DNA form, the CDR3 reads TGCGCCAGCAGCCCACGGACAGGGACTACTAACTATGGCTACACCTTC.

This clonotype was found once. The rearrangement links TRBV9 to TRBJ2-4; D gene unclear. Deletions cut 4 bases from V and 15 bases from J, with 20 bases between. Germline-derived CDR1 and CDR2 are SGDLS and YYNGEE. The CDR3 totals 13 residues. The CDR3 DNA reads TGTGCCAGCAGCCAACCTGACGGATACGAGCGGTACTTC. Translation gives CASSQPDGYERYF. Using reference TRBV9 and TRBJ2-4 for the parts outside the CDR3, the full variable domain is DSGVTQTPKHLITATGQRVTLRCSPRSGDLSVYWYQQSLDQGLQFLIQYYNGEERAKGNILERFSAQQFPDLHSELNLSSLELGDSALYFCASSQPDGYERYFGAGTRLSVL.

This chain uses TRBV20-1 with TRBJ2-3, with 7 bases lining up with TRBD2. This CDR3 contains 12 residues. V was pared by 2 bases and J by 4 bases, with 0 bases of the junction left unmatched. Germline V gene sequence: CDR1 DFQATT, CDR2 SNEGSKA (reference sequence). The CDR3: CSARLAADTQYF. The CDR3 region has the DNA TGCAGTGCTAGACTAGCGGCAGATACGCAGTATTTT.

CDR3 nucleotides: TGTGCCAGCACCACAGGGGATGGCTACACCTTC. Its protein product is CASTTGDGYTF. V usage is TRBV6-6 and J usage is TRBJ1-2; 7 bases line up with TRBD1. V lost 7 bases, J lost 6 bases, and 2 bases stayed unmatched. Germline CDR1 MNHNY, CDR2 SVGAGI (reference sequence). The CDR3 is 11 amino acids.

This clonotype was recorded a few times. The CDR3 region is CSASDLAVPYEQYF. The CDR3 bases are TGCAGTGCTAGTGACCTAGCGGTACCCTACGAGCAGTACTTC. The chain couples TRBV20-1 to TRBJ2-7, with 7 bases that match TRBD2. The CDR3 has 14 residues. Trimming cost V 3 bases and J 2 bases; bases outside gene matches: 7. Per the germline V gene, CDR1 is DFQATT and CDR2 is SNEGSKA (reference sequence).

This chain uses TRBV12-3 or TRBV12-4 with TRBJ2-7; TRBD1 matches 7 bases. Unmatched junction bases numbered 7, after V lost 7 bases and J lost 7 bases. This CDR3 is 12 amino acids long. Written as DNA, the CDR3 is TGTGCCAGCACCCCCTCAGGGGGTGAGCAGTACTTC. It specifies CASTPSGGEQYF.

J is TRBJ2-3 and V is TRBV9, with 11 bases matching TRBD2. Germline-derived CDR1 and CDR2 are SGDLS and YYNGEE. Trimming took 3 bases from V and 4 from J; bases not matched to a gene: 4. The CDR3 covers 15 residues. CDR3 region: CASSDLAGGSDTQYF. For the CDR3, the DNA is TGTGCCAGCAGCGACCTAGCGGGGGGTTCAGATACGCAGTATTTT.

The CDR3 nucleotides read TGCAGCGTTGAGGGACAGGGATTCGGAGTGTATGAGCAGTTCTTC. Amino acids: CSVEGQGFGVYEQFF. V usage is TRBV29-1 and J usage is TRBJ2-1; 9 nucleotides line up with TRBD1. This CDR3 comprises 15 residues. Per germline, CDR1 SQVTM and CDR2 ANQGSEA. With V trimmed by 3 bases and J by 8 bases, 11 bases remained unmatched.

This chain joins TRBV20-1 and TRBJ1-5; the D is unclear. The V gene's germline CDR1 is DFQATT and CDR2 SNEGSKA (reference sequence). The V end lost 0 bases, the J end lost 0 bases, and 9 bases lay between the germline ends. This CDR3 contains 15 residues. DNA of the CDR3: TGCAGTGCTAGAGAGGCAGAAAATAGCAATCAGCCCCAGCATTTT. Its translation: CSAREAENSNQPQHF.

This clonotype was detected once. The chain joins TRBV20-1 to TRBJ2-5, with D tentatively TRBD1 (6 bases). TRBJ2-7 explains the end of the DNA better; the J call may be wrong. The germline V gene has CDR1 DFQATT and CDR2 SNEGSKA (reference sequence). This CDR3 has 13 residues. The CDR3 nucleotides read TGCAGCCTCCGGACAGCTAGCCTCTACGAGCAGTACTTC. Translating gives CSLRTASLYEQYF.

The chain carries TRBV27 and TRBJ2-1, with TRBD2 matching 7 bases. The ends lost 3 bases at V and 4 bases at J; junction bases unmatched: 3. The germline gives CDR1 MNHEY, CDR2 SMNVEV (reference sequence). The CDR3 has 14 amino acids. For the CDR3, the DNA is TGTGCCAGCAGTTTCGGAGCGGGATACAATGAGCAGTTCTTC. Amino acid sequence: CASSFGAGYNEQFF.

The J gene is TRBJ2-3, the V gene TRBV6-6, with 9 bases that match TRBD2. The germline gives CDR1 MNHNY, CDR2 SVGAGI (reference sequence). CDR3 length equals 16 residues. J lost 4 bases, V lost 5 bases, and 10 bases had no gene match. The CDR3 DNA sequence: TGTGCCAGCAGTCACGGAAGGGAGCGGGGGGCAGATACGCAGTATTTT. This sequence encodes CASSHGRERGADTQYF.

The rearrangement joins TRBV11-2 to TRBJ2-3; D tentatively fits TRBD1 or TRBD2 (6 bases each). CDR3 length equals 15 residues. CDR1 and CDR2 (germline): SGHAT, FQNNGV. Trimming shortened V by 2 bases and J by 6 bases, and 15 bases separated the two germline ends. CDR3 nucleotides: TGTGCCAGCAGCTTATATCCGGGGGCGGTGGATACGCAGTATTTT. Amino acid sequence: CASSLYPGAVDTQYF.

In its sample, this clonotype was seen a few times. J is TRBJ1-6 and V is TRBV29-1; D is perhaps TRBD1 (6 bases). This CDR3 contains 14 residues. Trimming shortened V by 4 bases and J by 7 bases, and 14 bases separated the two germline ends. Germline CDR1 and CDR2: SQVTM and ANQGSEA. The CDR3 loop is CSVADGGGNSPLHF. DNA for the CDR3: TGCAGCGTTGCAGACGGGGGCGGCAATTCACCCCTCCACTTT.

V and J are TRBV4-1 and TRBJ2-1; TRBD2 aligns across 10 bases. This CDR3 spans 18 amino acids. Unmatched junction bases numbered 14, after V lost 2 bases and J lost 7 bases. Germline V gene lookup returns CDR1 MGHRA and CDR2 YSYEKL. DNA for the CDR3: TGCGCCAGCAGCCAACAAGAACTGACTAGCGGGCGACTTAATGAGCAGTTCTTC. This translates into CASSQQELTSGRLNEQFF.

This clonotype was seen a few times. The CDR3 DNA reads TGTGCCAGCAGCGATAGCGGCAATGAGCAGTTCTTC. Its translation is CASSDSGNEQFF. The chain combines TRBV3-1 with TRBJ2-1, with D possibly matching TRBD2 (6 bases). The CDR3 totals 12 residues. The germline V gene encodes CDR1 LGHDT and CDR2 YNNKEL (reference sequence). Trimming took off 5 bases at V and 6 bases at J, with 8 bases between the two ends.

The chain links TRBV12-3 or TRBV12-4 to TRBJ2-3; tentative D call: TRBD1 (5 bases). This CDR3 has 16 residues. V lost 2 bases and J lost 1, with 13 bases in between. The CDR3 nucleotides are TGTGCCAGCAGTTTAACAGGTCTTAGAGGCACAGATACGCAGTATTTT. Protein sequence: CASSLTGLRGTDTQYF.

CDR3 sequence (DNA): TGTGCCAGCAGTTACGAGGGAGGGAGCACAGATACGCAGTATTTT. Protein sequence: CASSYEGGSTDTQYF. The chain employs TRBV6-6 and TRBJ2-3; 7 bases align to TRBD2. Unmatched junction bases numbered 2, after V lost 2 bases and J lost 0 bases. This CDR3 region has 15 residues. Germline values: CDR1 MNHNY, CDR2 SVGAGI (reference sequence).

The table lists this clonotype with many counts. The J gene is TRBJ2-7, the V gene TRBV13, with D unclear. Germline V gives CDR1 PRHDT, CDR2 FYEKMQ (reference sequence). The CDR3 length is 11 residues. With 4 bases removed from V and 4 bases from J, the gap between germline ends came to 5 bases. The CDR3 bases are TGTGCCAGCAGCTCCAAATACGAGCAGTACTTC. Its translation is CASSSKYEQYF.

The CDR3 spells CASSLVGFTYNEQFF. CDR3 DNA sequence: TGCGCCAGCAGCTTGGTGGGGTTCACCTACAATGAGCAGTTCTTC. The J gene is TRBJ2-1, the V gene TRBV5-1; D remains unclear. Germline CDR1 reads SGHRS; CDR2 reads YFSETQ. The CDR3 is 15 residues long. Trimming stripped 0 bases from V and 2 bases from J, with 9 bases between.

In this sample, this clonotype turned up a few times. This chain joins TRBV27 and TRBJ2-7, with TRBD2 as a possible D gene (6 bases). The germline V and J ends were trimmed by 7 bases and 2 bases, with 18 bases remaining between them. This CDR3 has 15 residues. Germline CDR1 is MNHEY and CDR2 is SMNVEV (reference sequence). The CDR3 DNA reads TGTGCCAGCAAGGTATACGGCGGAGGGGCCTACGAGCAGTACTTC. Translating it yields CASKVYGGGAYEQYF.

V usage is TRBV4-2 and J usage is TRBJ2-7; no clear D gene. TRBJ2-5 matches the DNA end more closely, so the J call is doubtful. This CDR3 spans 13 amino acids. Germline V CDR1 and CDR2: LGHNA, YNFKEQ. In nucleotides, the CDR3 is TGTGCCAGCAGCCAAGATTGGGAAGAGACCCAGTACTTC. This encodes CASSQDWEETQYF.